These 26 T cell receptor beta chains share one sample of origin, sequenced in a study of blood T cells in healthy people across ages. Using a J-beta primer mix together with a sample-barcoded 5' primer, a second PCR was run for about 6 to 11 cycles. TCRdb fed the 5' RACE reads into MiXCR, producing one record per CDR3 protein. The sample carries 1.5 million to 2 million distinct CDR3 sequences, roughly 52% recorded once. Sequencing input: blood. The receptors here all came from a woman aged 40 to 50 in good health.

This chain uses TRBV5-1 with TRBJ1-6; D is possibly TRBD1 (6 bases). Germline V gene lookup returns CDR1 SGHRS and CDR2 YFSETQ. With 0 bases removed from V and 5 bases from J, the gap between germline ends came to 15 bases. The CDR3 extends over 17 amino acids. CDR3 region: CASSLDTGNWNNSPLHF. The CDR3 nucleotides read TGCGCCAGCAGCTTGGATACAGGGAACTGGAATAATTCACCCCTCCACTTT.

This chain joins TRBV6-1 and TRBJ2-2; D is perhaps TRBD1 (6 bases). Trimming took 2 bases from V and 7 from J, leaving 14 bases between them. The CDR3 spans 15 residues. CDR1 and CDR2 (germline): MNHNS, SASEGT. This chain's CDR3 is CASSETPTGIGELFF. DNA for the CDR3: TGTGCCAGCAGTGAAACGCCCACAGGGATCGGGGAGCTGTTTTTT.

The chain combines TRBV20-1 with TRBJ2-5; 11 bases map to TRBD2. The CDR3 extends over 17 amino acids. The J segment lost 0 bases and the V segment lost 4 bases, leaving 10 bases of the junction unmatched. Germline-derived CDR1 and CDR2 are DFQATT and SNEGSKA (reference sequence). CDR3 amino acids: CSANLRELAGDQETQYF. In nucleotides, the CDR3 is TGCAGTGCTAATTTGCGGGAACTAGCGGGAGACCAAGAGACCCAGTACTTC.

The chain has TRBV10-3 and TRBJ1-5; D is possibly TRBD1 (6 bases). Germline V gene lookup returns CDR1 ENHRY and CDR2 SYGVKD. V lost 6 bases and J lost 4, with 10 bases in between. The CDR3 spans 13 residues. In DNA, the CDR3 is TGTGCCATCAGCCAGGGGTGGAATCAGCCCCAGCATTTT. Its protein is CAISQGWNQPQHF.

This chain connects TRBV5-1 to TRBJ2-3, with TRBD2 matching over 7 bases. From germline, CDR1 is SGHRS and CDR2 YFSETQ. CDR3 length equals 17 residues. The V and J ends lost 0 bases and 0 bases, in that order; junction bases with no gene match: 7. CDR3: CASSLDPWGGSTDTQYF. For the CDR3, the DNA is TGCGCCAGCAGCTTGGACCCATGGGGGGGAAGCACAGATACGCAGTATTTT.

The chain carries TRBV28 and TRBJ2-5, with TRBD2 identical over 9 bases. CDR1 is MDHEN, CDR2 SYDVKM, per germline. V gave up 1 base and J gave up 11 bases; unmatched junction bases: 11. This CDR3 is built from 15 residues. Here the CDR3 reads CASSLLAGVGNEQYF. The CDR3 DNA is TGTGCCAGCAGTTTATTAGCGGGAGTCGGAAATGAGCAGTACTTC.

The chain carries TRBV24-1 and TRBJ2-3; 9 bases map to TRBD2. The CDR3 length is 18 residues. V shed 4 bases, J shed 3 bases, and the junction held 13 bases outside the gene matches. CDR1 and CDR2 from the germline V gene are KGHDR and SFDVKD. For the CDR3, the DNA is TGTGCCACCAGTGACGACGGGCGGGGGGGCCTTCGGACAGATACGCAGTATTTT. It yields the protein CATSDDGRGGLRTDTQYF.

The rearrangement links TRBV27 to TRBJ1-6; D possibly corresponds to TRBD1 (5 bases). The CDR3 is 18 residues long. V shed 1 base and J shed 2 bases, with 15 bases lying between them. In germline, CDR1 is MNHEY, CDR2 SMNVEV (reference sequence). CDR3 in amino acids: CASSLLGTGKAYNSPLHF. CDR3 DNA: TGTGCCAGCAGTTTATTGGGGACGGGAAAGGCCTATAATTCACCCCTCCACTTT.

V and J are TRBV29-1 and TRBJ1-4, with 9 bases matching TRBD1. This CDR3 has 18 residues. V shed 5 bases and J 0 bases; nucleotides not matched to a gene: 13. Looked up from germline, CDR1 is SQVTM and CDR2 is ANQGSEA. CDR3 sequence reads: CSVSHVGTGPATNEKLFF. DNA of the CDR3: TGCAGCGTTTCCCACGTGGGGACAGGGCCCGCAACTAATGAAAAACTGTTTTTT.

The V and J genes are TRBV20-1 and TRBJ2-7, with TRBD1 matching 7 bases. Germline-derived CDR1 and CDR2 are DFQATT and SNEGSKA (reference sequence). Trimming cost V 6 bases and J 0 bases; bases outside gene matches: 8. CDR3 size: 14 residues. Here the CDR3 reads CSAPLGQSSYEQYF. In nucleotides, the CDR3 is TGCAGTGCCCCGCTGGGACAGAGCTCCTACGAGCAGTACTTC.

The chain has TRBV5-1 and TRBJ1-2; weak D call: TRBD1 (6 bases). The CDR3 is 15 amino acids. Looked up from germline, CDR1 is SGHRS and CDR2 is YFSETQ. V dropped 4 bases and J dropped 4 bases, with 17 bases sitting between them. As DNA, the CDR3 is TGCGCCAGCAGCGGAGATGCCAGGGGCGGCTATGGCTACACCTTC. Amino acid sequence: CASSGDARGGYGYTF.

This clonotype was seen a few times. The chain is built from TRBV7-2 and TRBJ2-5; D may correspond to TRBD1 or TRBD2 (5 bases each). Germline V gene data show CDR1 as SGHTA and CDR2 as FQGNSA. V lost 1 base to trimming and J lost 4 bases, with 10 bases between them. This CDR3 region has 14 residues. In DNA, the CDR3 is TGTGCCAGCAGCTTAGGTTTGGGGACAGAGACCCAGTACTTC. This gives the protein CASSLGLGTETQYF.

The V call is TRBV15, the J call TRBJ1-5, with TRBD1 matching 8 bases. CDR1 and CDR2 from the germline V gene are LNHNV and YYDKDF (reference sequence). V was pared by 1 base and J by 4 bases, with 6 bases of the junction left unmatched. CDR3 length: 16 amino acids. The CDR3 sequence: CATSRVIGQGNQPQHF. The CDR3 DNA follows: TGTGCCACCAGCAGAGTTATAGGACAGGGAAATCAGCCCCAGCATTTT.

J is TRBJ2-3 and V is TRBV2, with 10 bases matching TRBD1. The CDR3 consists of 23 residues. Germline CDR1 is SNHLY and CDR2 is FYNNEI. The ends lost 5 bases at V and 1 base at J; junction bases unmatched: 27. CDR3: CASSTRNIPSLKPGTGGTDTQYF. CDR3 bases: TGTGCCAGCAGTACTCGAAACATCCCGTCCCTAAAACCCGGGACAGGGGGCACAGATACGCAGTATTTT.

The CDR3 sequence is CATVMGKAGGYTF. In nucleotides, the CDR3 is TGTGCCACCGTGATGGGCAAGGCCGGTGGCTACACCTTC. V is TRBV6-4 and J is TRBJ1-2; D is unclear. CDR1 and CDR2 from the germline V gene are MRHNA and SNTAGT. The CDR3 contains 13 residues. V was shortened by 10 bases and J by 7 bases, with 19 bases between the two germline ends.

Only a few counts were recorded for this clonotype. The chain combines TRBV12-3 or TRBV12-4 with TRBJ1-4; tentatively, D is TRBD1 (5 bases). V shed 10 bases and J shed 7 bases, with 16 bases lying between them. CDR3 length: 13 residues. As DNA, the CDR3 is TGTGCCACCAGCGGGGCGGTTACTGAAAAACTGTTTTTT. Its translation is CATSGAVTEKLFF.

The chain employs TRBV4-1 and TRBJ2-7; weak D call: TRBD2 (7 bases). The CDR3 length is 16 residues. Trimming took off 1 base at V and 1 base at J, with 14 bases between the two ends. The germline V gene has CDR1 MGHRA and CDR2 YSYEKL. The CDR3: CASSQVGGGPSYEQYF. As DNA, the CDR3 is TGCGCCAGCAGCCAAGTAGGCGGGGGCCCTTCCTACGAGCAGTACTTC.

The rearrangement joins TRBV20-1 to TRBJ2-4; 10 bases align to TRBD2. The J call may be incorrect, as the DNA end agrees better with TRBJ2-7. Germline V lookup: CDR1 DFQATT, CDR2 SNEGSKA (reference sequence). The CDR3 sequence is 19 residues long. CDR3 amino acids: CSAREYGWGSGGDSYEQYF. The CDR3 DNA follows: TGCAGTGCTAGAGAGTATGGTTGGGGAAGCGGGGGGGATTCCTACGAGCAGTACTTC.

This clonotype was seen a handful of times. The CDR3 nucleotides read TGTGCCATCAGTGCAGGGGGCGATGAGACCCAGTACTTC. Translating gives CAISAGGDETQYF. The chain carries TRBV10-3 and TRBJ2-5, with 8 bases aligning to TRBD1. V was pared by 4 bases and J by 5 bases, with 3 bases of the junction left unmatched. The germline CDR1 and CDR2 sequences are ENHRY and SYGVKD. The CDR3 length is 13 residues.

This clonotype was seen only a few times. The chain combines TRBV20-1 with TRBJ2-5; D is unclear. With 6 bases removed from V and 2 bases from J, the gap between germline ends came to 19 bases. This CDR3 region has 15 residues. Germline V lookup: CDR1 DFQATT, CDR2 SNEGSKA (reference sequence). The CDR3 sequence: CSAPILRANQETQYF. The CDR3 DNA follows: TGCAGTGCCCCTATCCTACGGGCCAATCAAGAGACCCAGTACTTC.

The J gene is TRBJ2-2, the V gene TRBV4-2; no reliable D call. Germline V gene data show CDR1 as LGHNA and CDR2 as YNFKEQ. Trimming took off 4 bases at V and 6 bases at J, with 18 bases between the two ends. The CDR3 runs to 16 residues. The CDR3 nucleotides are TGTGCCAGCAGCCCAGATGGTACGGGTGGTGCCGGGGAGCTGTTTTTT. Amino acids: CASSPDGTGGAGELFF.

CDR3 DNA sequence: TGTGCCAGCAGTGAATGGTCTGTCTACGAGCAGTACTTC. This translates into CASSEWSVYEQYF. The chain uses TRBV25-1 and TRBJ2-5; D is unclear. Judging by the DNA end, TRBJ2-7 fits better; the J call may be wrong. Germline V lookup: CDR1 MGHDK, CDR2 SYGVNS. The CDR3 runs to 13 residues.

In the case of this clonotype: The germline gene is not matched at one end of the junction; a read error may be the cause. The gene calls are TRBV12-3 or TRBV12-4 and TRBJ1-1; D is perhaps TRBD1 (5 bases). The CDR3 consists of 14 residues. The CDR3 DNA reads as TGTGCCAGCAGTTTGAAGCGGGGGAACACTGAGGCTTTCTTT. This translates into CASSLKRGNTEAFF.

CDR3 sequence: CASSPYTKSYEQYF. CDR3 bases: TGTGCCAGCAGCCCTTACACGAAATCCTACGAGCAGTACTTC. V gene TRBV9 combines with J gene TRBJ2-7; D ambiguous. The germline V gene has CDR1 SGDLS and CDR2 YYNGEE. V was shortened by 4 bases and J by 1 base, with 12 bases between the two germline ends. CDR3 length equals 14 residues. The variable domain in full, with the rest retrieved from reference TRBV9 and TRBJ2-7, is DSGVTQTPKHLITATGQRVTLRCSPRSGDLSVYWYQQSLDQGLQFLIQYYNGEERAKGNILERFSAQQFPDLHSELNLSSLELGDSALYFCASSPYTKSYEQYFGPGTRLTVT.

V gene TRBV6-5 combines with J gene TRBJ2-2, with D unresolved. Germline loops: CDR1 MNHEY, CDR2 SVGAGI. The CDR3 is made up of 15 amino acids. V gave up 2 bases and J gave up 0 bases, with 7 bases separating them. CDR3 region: CASSYLRPNTGELFF. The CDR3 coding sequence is TGTGCCAGCAGTTACCTCCGACCGAACACCGGGGAGCTGTTTTTT.

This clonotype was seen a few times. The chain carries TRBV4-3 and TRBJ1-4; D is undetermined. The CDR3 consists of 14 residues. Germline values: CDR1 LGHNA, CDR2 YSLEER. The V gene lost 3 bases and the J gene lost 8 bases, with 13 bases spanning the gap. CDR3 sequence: CASSQNSIGEKLFF. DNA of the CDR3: TGCGCCAGCAGCCAGAACAGTATAGGAGAAAAACTGTTTTTT.